These 22 T cell receptor beta chains originate from one sample sequenced in a study of CD8+ T cells in alopecia areata. The treatment was: oral pan-JAK inhibitor, 5-10 mg twice daily. Reverse transcription of extracted RNA yielded cDNA, which provided the sequencing template. The repertoire was sequenced with immunoSEQ multiplex PCR; TCRdb's copy has only in-frame clones and lacks some. The table shows around 70,000 clones, with 29% occurring only once. The material was CD8+ T cells sorted from blood, obtained at week 4, from a patient treated with tofacitinib. Source of these receptors: a human donor with alopecia areata.

The V call is TRBV20-1, the J call TRBJ1-2; 7 bases line up with TRBD1. The germline V gene encodes CDR1 DFQATT and CDR2 SNEGSKA (reference sequence). The CDR3 has 11 amino acids. The DNA for the CDR3 is TGCAGGGGGGACAGTTACTATGGCTACACCTTC. Its protein is CRGDSYYGYTF.

The chain uses TRBV5-1 and TRBJ2-3; 11 nucleotides agree with TRBD2. This CDR3 is 16 amino acids long. The V segment lost 4 bases and the J segment 4 bases; nucleotides outside the gene matches: 8. Germline-derived CDR1 and CDR2 are SGHRS and YFSETQ. The CDR3 DNA reads TGCGCCAGCAGCCTTAGCGGGAGGGCACCTCCAGATACGCAGTATTTT. Translation gives CASSLSGRAPPDTQYF. Together with reference TRBV5-1 and TRBJ2-3, the CDR3 gives the full variable domain: KAGVTQTPRYLIKTRGQQVTLSCSPISGHRSVSWYQQTPGQGLQFLFEYFSETQRNKGNFPGRFSGRQFSNSRSEMNVSTLELGDSALYLCASSLSGRAPPDTQYFGPGTRLTVL.

On this clone: Within the sample, other DNA sequences also encode this same CDR3. This sequence joins TRBV28 and TRBJ1-5; no reliable D call. Per germline, CDR1 MDHEN and CDR2 SYDVKM. The V gene lost 1 base and the J gene lost 5 bases, with 3 bases spanning the gap. CDR3 length equals 12 residues. CDR3 amino acids: CASSLSYQPQHF. The CDR3 DNA sequence: TGTGCCAGCAGTTTATCCTATCAGCCCCAGCATTTT.

This clone was detected only a few times. The rearrangement uses TRBV7-9 and TRBJ1-2; D is ambiguous. CDR1 and CDR2 (germline): SEHNR, FQNEAQ (reference sequence). Trimming left V 5 bases short and J 2 bases short, with 12 bases between. The CDR3 extends over 14 amino acids. The CDR3 sequence: CASSPQRENYGYTF. In DNA form, the CDR3 reads TGTGCCAGCAGCCCCCAACGGGAAAACTATGGCTACACCTTC.

The V and J genes are TRBV29-1 and TRBJ1-1; 7 bases match TRBD1. CDR1 is SQVTM and CDR2 is ANQGSEA in the germline V gene. Germline trimming cut 2 bases from V and 6 bases from J; bases unmatched to any gene: 9. CDR3 size: 14 residues. The CDR3 sequence is CSVEIRGLQAEAFF. The DNA of the CDR3 is TGCAGCGTTGAAATTAGGGGGCTTCAGGCTGAAGCTTTCTTT.

The chain uses TRBV29-1 and TRBJ2-5; possible D gene TRBD1, 6 bases. The CDR3 spans 14 residues. Germline V gene data show CDR1 as SQVTM and CDR2 as ANQGSEA. Trimming removed 6 bases at V and 1 base at J, with 15 bases between. The CDR3 nucleotides read TGCAGCGTCCAGGGGTGGGACGTCCAAGAGACCCAGTACTTC. Encoded protein: CSVQGWDVQETQYF.

The chain employs TRBV4-1 and TRBJ1-5, with no clear D. Trimming pared 1 base from V and 4 bases from J, leaving 8 bases between. The CDR3 sequence is 14 residues long. CDR1 is MGHRA, CDR2 YSYEKL, per germline. This CDR3 reads CASSQVSANQPQHF. Written as DNA, the CDR3 is TGCGCCAGCAGCCAAGTTTCCGCTAATCAGCCCCAGCATTTT.

V usage is TRBV29-1 and J usage is TRBJ2-1; weak D call: TRBD2 (5 bases). CDR1 is SQVTM, CDR2 ANQGSEA, per germline. Trimming cost V 4 bases and J 3 bases, with 16 bases left between them. The CDR3 loop spans 15 amino acids. DNA of the CDR3: TGCAGCGTTGGAGGTCTAGCAGGAAACTACAATGAGCAGTTCTTC. Protein product: CSVGGLAGNYNEQFF.

This clone was observed a handful of times. The chain carries TRBV11-2 and TRBJ1-2; D uncertain. Germline V lookup: CDR1 SGHAT, CDR2 FQNNGV. Between the trimmed V and J ends, which lost 0 bases and 6 bases, there was a span of 11 bases. The CDR3 has 14 amino acids. The CDR3 DNA is TGTGCCAGCAGCTTAGACAGCACTATCCATGGCTACACCTTC. It is translated as CASSLDSTIHGYTF.

The chain uses TRBV30 and TRBJ2-1; D is undetermined. The germline gives CDR1 GTSNPN, CDR2 SVGIG (reference sequence). The CDR3 loop spans 11 amino acids. The V and J ends lost 1 base and 7 bases respectively, with 5 bases between them. The chain's CDR3 is CAWSATNEQFF. The CDR3 DNA sequence: TGTGCCTGGAGTGCCACGAATGAGCAGTTCTTC.

V gene TRBV2 combines with J gene TRBJ2-7; no clear D. CDR3 length equals 13 residues. Germline V CDR1 and CDR2: SNHLY, FYNNEI. Deletions cut 11 bases from V and 1 base from J, with 15 bases between. Here the CDR3 reads CAALLTGSYEQYF. CDR3 DNA sequence: TGTGCCGCTTTGTTGACTGGTTCCTACGAGCAGTACTTC.

The sample holds a few counts of this clone. The V call is TRBV29-1, the J call TRBJ2-1; D may be TRBD1 or TRBD2 (5 bases each). CDR1 SQVTM and CDR2 ANQGSEA come from the germline V gene. This CDR3 comprises 15 residues. Trimming removed 3 bases at V and 3 bases at J, with 15 bases between. Here the CDR3 reads CSVDPRDRFYNEQFF. CDR3 coding DNA: TGCAGCGTTGATCCACGGGACCGGTTCTACAATGAGCAGTTCTTC.

The V gene is TRBV29-1, the J gene TRBJ2-3; D gene unclear. Germline CDR1 is SQVTM and CDR2 is ANQGSEA. V was pared by 4 bases and J by 6 bases, with 8 bases between. The CDR3 totals 11 residues. In nucleotides, the CDR3 is TGCAGCGTTGCGAGCCGGGATACGCAGTATTTT. It codes for CSVASRDTQYF.

This chain joins TRBV4-2 and TRBJ2-1, with 10 bases lining up with TRBD2. There are 15 residues in the CDR3. V trimming: 5 bases; J trimming: 8 bases; junction bases outside the gene matches: 9. The germline CDR1 and CDR2 sequences are LGHNA and YNFKEQ. For the CDR3, the DNA is TGTGCCAGCAGCTCCTCTAGCGGGAGTTACCATGAGCAGTTCTTC. Translated, it gives CASSSSSGSYHEQFF.

J is TRBJ2-2 and V is TRBV7-9; D possibly corresponds to TRBD2 (6 bases). Germline V gene sequence: CDR1 SEHNR, CDR2 FQNEAQ (reference sequence). V gave up 5 bases and J gave up 6 bases, with 25 bases separating them. The CDR3 is 18 residues long. CDR3 region: CASSKTGLPRERPGELFF. CDR3 bases: TGTGCCAGCAGCAAGACGGGGCTGCCGCGGGAAAGGCCCGGGGAGCTGTTTTTT.

The CDR3 DNA follows: TGCGCCAGCACCCCAATCACAAGGGTTCAATATGGCTACACCTTC. This codes for CASTPITRVQYGYTF. The V gene is TRBV23-1, the J gene TRBJ1-2, with D hard to call. TRBV23-1 is an ORF for which the function is uncertain. The CDR3 spans 15 residues. V lost 7 bases and J 5 bases, leaving 20 bases between the germline ends.

The rearrangement joins TRBV29-1 to TRBJ1-2; D uncertain. Germline V gene data show CDR1 as SQVTM and CDR2 as ANQGSEA. Trimming cost V 5 bases and J 0 bases, with 10 bases left between them. This CDR3 region has 13 residues. This chain's CDR3 is CSVRVPANYGYTF. The CDR3 bases are TGCAGCGTTCGTGTTCCCGCTAACTATGGCTACACCTTC.

The rearrangement uses TRBV15 and TRBJ2-7; maybe TRBD2 (5 bases). From germline, CDR1 is LNHNV and CDR2 YYDKDF (reference sequence). V gave up 0 bases and J gave up 4 bases, with 7 bases separating them. CDR3 length: 13 residues. In nucleotides, the CDR3 is TGTGCCACCAGCAGAGAAACGGGGTACGAGCAGTACTTC. Translating gives CATSRETGYEQYF.

This clone has just a few counts. The gene calls are TRBV5-1 and TRBJ2-2; possible D gene TRBD1, 5 bases. V lost 2 bases and J lost 6, with 11 bases in between. The CDR3 loop spans 14 amino acids. Germline-derived CDR1 and CDR2 are SGHRS and YFSETQ. The CDR3 is CASSFSGLSGELFF. The CDR3 DNA reads as TGCGCCAGCAGCTTTTCAGGGTTGTCCGGGGAGCTGTTTTTT.

V usage is TRBV19 and J usage is TRBJ2-7; tentative D call: TRBD1 (5 bases). Trimming shortened V by 5 bases and J by 2 bases, and 16 bases separated the two germline ends. The CDR3 extends over 15 amino acids. Germline V CDR1 and CDR2: LNHDA, SQIVND (reference sequence). CDR3 region: CASSPHPAGTYEQYF. As DNA, the CDR3 is TGTGCCAGTAGTCCCCACCCGGCAGGGACCTACGAGCAGTACTTC.

CDR3: CASSPWASAEEQFF. The CDR3 DNA follows: TGTGCCAGCAGCCCCTGGGCCTCAGCGGAGGAGCAGTTCTTC. The rearrangement joins TRBV9 to TRBJ2-1; perhaps TRBD2 as D (5 bases). This CDR3 is built from 14 residues. Trimming left V 4 bases short and J 10 bases short, with 18 bases between. Looked up from germline, CDR1 is SGDLS and CDR2 is YYNGEE.

In its sample, this clone was seen a few times. This chain joins TRBV29-1 and TRBJ1-1; D gene uncertain. CDR1 is SQVTM and CDR2 is ANQGSEA in the germline V gene. This CDR3 has 13 amino acids. Trimming removed 1 base from V and 3 bases from J, with 9 bases in between. The CDR3 reads CSVEAMGDTEAFF. In nucleotides, the CDR3 is TGCAGCGTTGAAGCCATGGGAGACACTGAAGCTTTCTTT.